This TCR beta chain was retrieved from a study of cytomegalovirus exposure and HLA in healthy donors (dated by TCRdb to the late 2010s). Describing the broader study: An earlier analysis of approximately 550 of the donors reported approximately 290 Gb of sequence data and about 100 million unique TCR beta sequences from some 180 million T cells. An early release covering roughly 600 HLA-typed donors comprised about 320 gigabases of sequencing data and some 79 million unique TCR sequences. Of the roughly 410 genotyped donors, 70% to 90% were placed in the genetic ancestry cluster associated with self-reported Caucasian donors. The study aimed to test whether cataloging public T cell receptors could reveal signatures of past pathogen exposure. Using immunosequencing, the study profiled T cell repertoires from around 680 subjects and related those repertoires to cytomegalovirus serostatus. Along with the approximately 700-subject first cohort, a separate validation cohort of about 110 different subjects was used. High-throughput TCR immunosequencing, statistical association of individual TCRs with disease status, and machine learning were combined to predict cytomegalovirus infection status. In a later analysis, previously published TCR beta repertoires from more than 500 donors were re-analyzed and high-resolution HLA genotyping was added so that TCR occurrence patterns could be studied. In the later analysis, no new phenotypic data were used to find candidate immune exposures; instead, reliance was placed on TCR beta sequences and their occurrence across donors. To decide whether each TCR beta V gene segment behaved as functional or pseudogenic, an earlier analysis of 587 of the donors relied on high-throughput TCR beta sequencing. Alongside the repertoire data, information on donor age, sex, ethnicity and CMV serostatus was compiled. A later genetic analysis took genome-wide SNP genotypes for about 65% of the roughly 670 donors and used that subset as a discovery cohort. All discovery cohort repertoires had been generated using a single sequencing platform. HLA typing covered class I and class II loci at four-digit resolution. The number of typed donors differed by locus: roughly 629-630 for A, B, C, DRB1 and DQB1; 522 for DQA1; some 610 for DPA1; and roughly 450 for DPB1. A handful of DR-DQ haplotypes were handled as single units for association and clustering because linkage in the cohort was strong. On average, 235,054 unique TCR beta nucleotide sequences were sequenced per donor among roughly 430 genotyped donors of the cohort, with around 19% of those sequences being non-productive. Here is what the overall study found, with its caveats: In vitro tests confirmed that a few of the cytomegalovirus-associated TCR beta chains recognize cytomegalovirus antigens. Compared with equally common non-associated chains, HLA-associated TCR beta chains in a later analysis were more clonally expanded and had lower generation probabilities. Some IMGT-functional V segments, including TRBV6-2 and TRBV6-3, could not be distinguished by the 87-base-pair reads and were therefore excluded. Immune exposure information for the cohort was limited to CMV serostatus. In the study, approximately 160 TCR beta chains were listed as associated with cytomegalovirus. Roughly uniform sequencing depth across donors was assumed in presence/absence analyses, although this assumption may not hold. In this cohort, only TCR beta chains were sequenced, and detectable features were limited by the absence of alpha or paired-chain data. A further reported finding was that TCR beta sequences accurately predicted the HLA-A and HLA-B alleles for most subjects in the first cohort. A group of highly shared sequence variants was considered likely to be a technical artifact of the sequencing pipeline. The authors suggested that the approach could potentially be generalized to other disease states and immunological phenotypes. The earlier analysis of 450 to 700 of the donors excluded approximately 17 rarely observed V segments, including chromosome 9 orphons, because counts were too low. Correlated functional status among segregating V segments might reflect linkage disequilibrium, but an unknown experimental factor could not be ruled out. In an earlier analysis of more than 450 of the donors, most TCR beta V segments were observed in productive rearrangements about 90% or about 30% of the time, broadly matching IMGT annotations. In a later analysis, TCR association rates were found to vary across HLA loci, with the most associated TCRs seen for DRB1 alleles and the fewest for HLA-C alleles. The classifier was reported to diagnose cytomegalovirus status with high specificity and sensitivity in both the original and validation cohorts. An association between a missense DCLRE1C variant and V-gene and J-gene trimming of TCR beta chains was found in a later genetic analysis and replicated in an independent cohort. Assigning TCR associations to individual alleles was difficult when HLA alleles, especially DR and DQ, strongly co-occurred. Specific HLA alleles were associated with over 15,000 TCR beta sequences at a false discovery rate of 0.05 in a later analysis. A later genetic analysis reported fewer N-insertions in productive TCRs among donors in an Asian-associated ancestry cluster than the roughly 700-donor mean. Because HLA typing was missing for some donors at each locus, association tests included only the typed subset. While some public TCRs were present in many individuals, most TCR sequences turned up only very rarely across donors. In a later analysis, several top co-occurrence clusters were reported to appear linked to parvovirus B19, influenza, CMV and Epstein-Barr virus. Most CMV-associated TCR beta chains appeared to be HLA-restricted in a later analysis, and the HLA associations seemed to be driven largely by CMV exposure.

There are 15 amino acids in the CDR3, from cysteine to phenylalanine inclusive. The entry retains the CDR3 DNA only, 45 bases that are in frame from base 1. Ends trimmed: V by 4 bases, J by 8 bases; bases unmatched to a gene: 9. The germline V gene encodes CDR1 MNHEY and CDR2 SMNVEV (reference sequence). In total, roughly 670 healthy bone marrow donors made up the cohort. At the time of sampling, all cohort members were nominally healthy, though unrecorded immune exposures were likely present. The donor tested CMV seropositive, placing the donor among the 289 seropositive members of the cohort. Each donor provided a peripheral blood sample, and peripheral blood mononuclear cells were used for TCR beta sequencing. The Qiagen DNeasy Blood Extraction Kit was used to extract genomic DNA from the blood cell samples. Preparation of the library involved the immunoSEQ multiplex PCR assay. For the multiplex PCR, a mixture combining 60 forward primers for TCR Vbeta segments and 13 reverse primers for TCR Jbeta segments was used. The CDR3 region of rearranged TCR beta genes was amplified from genomic DNA with a multiplex PCR assay. Amplified TCR beta libraries were sequenced as 87-base-pair reads on the Illumina HiSeq System. The published analysis was carried out like this. In a later analysis, roughly 80 million unique TCR beta chains were counted across the 500 to 700 repertoires, and around 10 million of these chains were shared by at least two donors. Raw reads were error-corrected and collapsed into unique sequences with a nearest-neighbor algorithm that merged closely related sequences to remove PCR and sequencing errors. Alignment of CDR3 sequences to IMGT reference sequences was used to assign V, D and J gene segments. For a sequence to be retained, at least a six-nucleotide match to both a V gene segment and a J gene segment was required. Rearrangements were classified as productive when the CDR3 lacked stop codons and remained in frame with V and J, and all other rearrangements were classified as non-productive. Following IMGT convention, CDR3 was defined as the stretch from the second conserved V-encoded cysteine to the conserved J-encoded phenylalanine. In an earlier analysis of approximately 590 of the donors, sequences lacking an unambiguous match to a single V gene segment were excluded. In an earlier analysis of about 590 of the donors, a V segment was called functional when productive rearrangements were above 56.7%, and segregating when the standard deviation between donors exceeded 5%. To diagnose cytomegalovirus status from the catalog of TCR beta chain sequences, a statistical classification framework was built. In a later analysis, TCR nucleotide sequences were compared against IMGT/GENE-DB human TR gene sequences so that V and J genes could be assigned. In a later analysis, CDR3 sequences and most-parsimonious VDJ recombination scenarios were assigned using the TCRdist pipeline. In a later analysis, every TCR beta chain was defined by the combination of its CDR3 amino acid sequence and its V-gene family, and reads without a unique V-gene family were dropped. In a later analysis, around 650 highly shared, low-generation-probability nucleotide sequences were removed to address suspected cross-contamination and a sequencing artifact. A later analysis calculated a clonal expansion index for each public chain from normalized within-repertoire ranks of inferred template counts. In a later analysis, generation probabilities were computed using a VDJ recombination model fitted to out-of-frame rearrangements, and the results were checked against IGoR. In a later analysis, hypergeometric tests were used to score TCR-TCR, TCR-HLA and TCR-CMV co-occurrence, with a repertoire-size bias correction applied to TCR pairs. A later analysis estimated false discovery rates by permuting HLA or CMV assignments 20 times. In a later analysis, co-occurring TCRs were grouped with DBSCAN, and TCRdist sequence similarity was added when clustering was performed within HLA-allele-positive subsets. Repertoires with fewer than 30,000 or more than 120,000 public chains were left out of co-occurrence clustering, as were four to six repertoires with anomalous nucleotide sharing. Not all clones reach the TCRdb copy of this immuneACCESS table, which keeps in-frame sequences only. Checked studies attribute under half of the gap to unresolved V genes and leave the rest unexplained. The DNA gave D and trimming, while V, J and clone size come from that table. This sample is represented by approximately 200,000 clones; approximately 80% of them were singletons. The ten largest account for less than 6% of the sample.

About this clone: Its antigen is still unknown. Qualities for individual bases were not recorded, and no much larger clone is one base off.

This receptor chain uses TRBV27 and TRBJ2-1, with 9 bases aligning to TRBD1. The source of this sequence is a woman aged 25 to 39 in good health and CMV-seropositive. The specimen sequenced was PBMCs. The bases are TGTGCCAGCAGTTACCGGGACAGGGTGATCCATGAGCAGTTCTTC. Translated, this gives CASSYRDRVIHEQFF.